The source of this TCR beta chain is a study of blood T cell repertoires in COVID-19 (dated by TCRdb to the early 2020s). In terms of the full investigation: The collaborator samples originated in the United States, Italy and Spain and spanned the acute and convalescent phases of COVID-19. The material from the prospective study consisted of cDNA or gDNA derived from T cells, B-cell-depleted T cells, or PBMCs. Subjects who had been exposed to COVID-19, were actively infected with it, or had recovered from it provided the deeply sampled blood TCRbeta repertoires that made up the dataset. The repertoires were released in a freely available public database meant as a resource for research on the immune response to SARS-CoV-2. Samples came from the ongoing ImmuneRACE study (first 160 participants) plus 1,254 subjects from 6 global collaborators. A de-identified subject ID, COVID-19 status, age in years and sex were almost always included in the sample metadata. Where available, HLA class I and class II types were obtained from metadata supplied by the sample provider rather than from assay-based typing. Summary of the overall study and its limitations: The quantity of clinical and demographic metadata differed by source and by participant and was supplied without curation.

Enrolling through a virtual design, the prospective study's participants ranged in age from roughly 18 to 100 years and lived across 24 United States geographic areas. Cohort assignment in the prospective study relied on participant-reported clinical history from a screening survey and a study questionnaire. Mobile phlebotomists in the prospective study collected whole blood, serum and a nasopharyngeal or oropharyngeal swab from every participant. Additional blood draws and questionnaires over a 2-month period could optionally be provided by prospective study participants. Blood samples from the prospective study were shipped frozen or at room temperature prior to DNA extraction. The immunoSEQ Assay, a bias-controlled multiplex PCR, was used to amplify TCRbeta CDR3 regions from genomic DNA. The original methods were these. The number of nucleated cells in each sample was estimated from the amplification of reference gene primers within the assay. To quantify the absolute abundance of each unique TCRbeta CDR3 rearrangement, sequence reads were collapsed and filtered. For each sample, productive Simpson clonality was calculated as the square root of Simpson's diversity index across productive rearrangements. TCRdb re-hosts the immuneACCESS table, in-frame sequences only. Its copies lack some clones; in the studies checked, an unresolved V gene accounts for under half of them, and the cause for the rest is not known. That table supplies the V and J calls and clone size; D and trimming were determined from the DNA. This sample is represented by 150,000 to 200,000 clones; around four fifths of them were singletons. Together, the top ten hold about 4% of the sample.

With respect to this clone: Its antigen has not been determined. No much larger clone is present one base from it, and per-base qualities are unavailable.

As encoded in the germline V gene (reference sequence), CDR1 is LGHDT while CDR2 is YNNKEL. The CDR3 covers 18 residues, taking in both the cysteine and the phenylalanine. Just the 54-base CDR3 DNA is kept, in frame starting at base 1. The trim is 5 bases for V and 2 bases for J, with a gap of 21 bases between the germline ends. Sequencing was performed on PBMCs or T cells enriched from blood (not recorded which). The sequence joins TRBV3-1 (or the pseudogene TRBV3-2) to TRBJ2-2; the D region possibly corresponds to TRBD1 (6 bases align). The receptor was derived from a woman aged 50 to 60 in a cohort exposed to, infected with or recovered from COVID-19 (not recorded which). CDR3 region: CASSEIYYGQPNTGELFF. Read as DNA, the sequence is TGTGCCAGCAGCGAGATTTACTACGGACAGCCCAACACCGGGGAGCTGTTTTTT.